This T cell receptor (beta chain) was profiled in a study of PD-1 blockade in mismatch repair-deficient tumors. General study results and limits: After pembrolizumab, tumor-resident clones rose rapidly, then generally contracted before radiologic responses.

Worth noting for this clone: Its target is unknown.

The length of the CDR3 is 16 residues. The ends lost 3 bases at V and 5 bases at J; junction bases unmatched: 7. In germline, CDR1 is SGHDT, CDR2 YYEEEE. The time point was: identical approximately nine-day culture without peptide (control). Mismatch repair deficiency was confirmed in all patients, by PCR or immunohistochemistry. Cells were stimulated roughly 10 days with each of about 7 ELISpot-reactive neoantigens. Baseline for clone expansion was a parallel culture with no peptide. Some clones are missing from TCRdb's copy, which holds only in-frame ones; the method was immunoSEQ multiplex PCR. The table records 11,000 to 15,000 clones, 65% to 90% of them present only once.

The receptor was derived from an adult with mismatch repair-deficient cancer. The V gene is TRBV5-6, the J gene TRBJ2-5; 13 bases map to TRBD2. This material consisted of cells cultured in vitro, taken from a patient treated with pembrolizumab. CDR3 coding DNA: TGTGCCAGCAGCTGGACTAGCGGGAGAGTTGTGGAGACCCAGTACTTC. This gives the protein CASSWTSGRVVETQYF.